The 5 T cell receptor beta chains reported below all come from one sample, sequenced in a study of technical replicates of blood from several donors. Assay used: immunoSEQ multiplex PCR; TCRdb lists only in-frame clones, some missing. The sample gives 70,000 to 95,000 clones, approximately 97% of which show up once; less than 0.2% is in the top ten. Sequences were obtained from T cells isolated from PBMCs. These receptors all come from a human donor in good health.

V and J are TRBV6-5 and TRBJ1-5; D possibly corresponds to TRBD1 (6 bases). From germline, CDR1 is MNHEY and CDR2 SVGAGI. CDR3 length equals 13 residues. The germline V and J ends were trimmed by 5 bases and 4 bases, with 9 bases remaining between them. This CDR3 reads CASSNTGNQPQHF. CDR3 DNA sequence: TGTGCCAGCAGTAATACAGGGAATCAGCCCCAGCATTTT.

The V and J genes are TRBV19 and TRBJ1-2; 8 bases line up with TRBD1. This CDR3 spans 12 amino acids. V lost 7 bases, J lost 6 bases, and 4 bases stayed unmatched. Germline V gene lookup returns CDR1 LNHDA and CDR2 SQIVND (reference sequence). This chain's CDR3 is CASTRTGNGYTF. In DNA form, the CDR3 reads TGTGCCAGTACCAGGACAGGGAATGGCTACACCTTC.

The table lists this clone with a few counts. V and J are TRBV19 and TRBJ1-5, with D perhaps matching TRBD1 (6 bases). The CDR3 has 14 amino acids. V lost 3 bases and J lost 7, with 13 bases in between. CDR1 is LNHDA, CDR2 SQIVND, per germline (reference sequence). The CDR3 sequence: CASSIAGAPQPQHF. The CDR3 nucleotides read TGTGCCAGTAGTATCGCGGGGGCGCCGCAGCCCCAGCATTTT.

V is TRBV5-4 and J is TRBJ2-5; 8 nucleotides align to TRBD2. The V gene end was trimmed by 3 bases and the J gene end by 1 base; junction bases not matched to a gene: 2. CDR3 length: 14 amino acids. Germline V gives CDR1 SGHNT, CDR2 YYREEE (reference sequence). CDR3 DNA sequence: TGTGCCAGCAGCTCGGGGGGGGGCCAAGAGACCCAGTACTTC. Translating gives CASSSGGGQETQYF.

This chain joins TRBV7-9 and TRBJ1-1; D gene uncertain. Germline values: CDR1 SEHNR, CDR2 FQNEAQ (reference sequence). V shed 6 bases and J shed 0 bases, with 2 bases lying between them. CDR3 size: 11 residues. The CDR3 region is CASSMNTEAFF. CDR3 in DNA: TGTGCCAGCAGTATGAACACTGAAGCTTTCTTT.